Listed below are T cell receptor beta chains from one sample, sequenced in a study of cytomegalovirus exposure and HLA in healthy donors. Assay: immunoSEQ multiplex PCR; the TCRdb copy retains only in-frame clones and omits some. The table lists about 120,000 clones, approximately 80% of them singletons. What was sequenced was PBMCs. All receptors derive from a human donor in good health. Both conserved end residues are part of each CDR3. The D gene is left open where the match is weak. The size entry is marked missing in some rows and otherwise reads once, few, many or a size class.

once,TRBD1,TRBV7-6,TRBJ1-2,TGTGCCAGCAGCCCCAGACAGGGGCTAACTAACTATGGCTACACCTTC,CASSPRQGLTNYGYTF
NA,NA,TRBV9,TRBJ2-7,TGTGCCAGCAGCGAACAGGGTCTCACCTACGAGCAGTACTTC,CASSEQGLTYEQYF
NA,NA,TRBV29-1,TRBJ2-4,TGCAGCGTCCTTCTACTAGCCAAAAACATTCAGTACTTC,CSVLLLAKNIQYF
NA,NA,TRBV5-1,TRBJ1-6,TGCGCCAGCAGCTTCCAGTACAGTGACGGGGGTTCACCCCTCCACTTT,CASSFQYSDGGSPLHF
NA,NA,TRBV7-9,TRBJ2-1,TGTGCCAGCAGCTTCCCCGCCCGGGGTGGAAACTACAATGAGCAGTTCTTC,CASSFPARGGNYNEQFF
NA,TRBD2,TRBV7-8,TRBJ2-1,TGTGCCAGCAGCCAGCCAGCGGGGGTGGGGAATGAGCAGTTCTTC,CASSQPAGVGNEQFF
NA,TRBD2,TRBV5-4,TRBJ2-5,TGTGCCAGCAGCTTGGCCGGGTACGAAGGGGAGGGGACCCAGTACTTC,CASSLAGYEGEGTQYF
NA,TRBD2,TRBV6-5,TRBJ2-7,TGTGCCAGCAGACTGGGGGAGGGTGCGGCAAACGAGCAGTACTTC,CASRLGEGAANEQYF
NA,TRBD2,TRBV6-5,TRBJ2-1,TGTGCCAGCAGTTTAGCGGGGCCCTCCAATGAGCAGTTCTTC,CASSLAGPSNEQFF
NA,TRBD2,TRBV7-9,TRBJ2-2,TGTGCCAGCAGCTTACCGGGGGGGGACACCGGGGAGCTGTTTTTT,CASSLPGGDTGELFF
NA,NA,TRBV2,TRBJ2-5,TGTGCCAGCAGTTTGTCGGAGGAGACCCAGTACTTC,CASSLSEETQYF
NA,NA,TRBV19,TRBJ1-5,TGTGCCACCACCCCCAAATCTGCGGGGCAGGTTAGCAATCAGCCCCAGCATTTT,CATTPKSAGQVSNQPQHF
NA,NA,TRBV6-5,TRBJ1-6,TGTGCCAGCAGTTCGGGTGGGGGGGGCCAGGAATTCCCCCTCCACTTT,CASSSGGGGQEFPLHF
NA,TRBD1,TRBV7-8,TRBJ1-4,TGTGCCAGCAGCCCCCCCCCGGGACAGGGGGAAAAACTGTTTTTT,CASSPPPGQGEKLFF
NA,NA,TRBV27,TRBJ1-2,TGTGCCAGCAGCTTCGCTAAGGACAGCCTAAGCTATGGCTACACCTTC,CASSFAKDSLSYGYTF
NA,TRBD1,TRBV9,TRBJ2-5,TGTGCCAGCAGCGCGTCAGGGGGCGATCAAGAGACCCAGTACTTC,CASSASGGDQETQYF
NA,NA,TRBV10-2,TRBJ2-3,TGCGCCAGCAGTGGTATCCCAGGCATCCGTGATACGCAGTATTTT,CASSGIPGIRDTQYF
NA,NA,TRBV5-4,TRBJ1-1,TGTGCCAGCAGCTTGAGTACACCCACTGAAGCTTTCTTT,CASSLSTPTEAFF
NA,NA,TRBV5-6,TRBJ1-1,TGTGCCAGCAGCTCAGGGGCGACTGAAGCTTTCTTT,CASSSGATEAFF
NA,NA,TRBV4-1,TRBJ1-1,TGCGAGCGATGGGTCTGGGAAGCTTTCTTT,CERWVWEAFF
NA,TRBD2,TRBV2,TRBJ2-4,TGTGCCAGCAGCGGGGACGGACTAGCGGGGATAAAAAACATTCAGTACTTC,CASSGDGLAGIKNIQYF
NA,NA,TRBV5-4,TRBJ2-5,TGTGCCAGCAGCACTGCCCCACAAGAGACCCAGTACTTC,CASSTAPQETQYF
NA,NA,TRBV6-1,TRBJ2-1,TGTGCCAGCAGCCTTCGGACAGCCCGGGCTTGGGAGCAGTTCTTC,CASSLRTARAWEQFF
NA,NA,TRBV4-2,TRBJ1-3,TGTGCCAGCAGCCAAGATCATGCAGGGCGTTCTGGAAACACCATATATTTT,CASSQDHAGRSGNTIYF
once,TRBD1,TRBV7-6,TRBJ2-5,TGTGCCAGCAGCTCGCGACAGGGGGGGACCCAGTACTTC,CASSSRQGGTQYF
NA,TRBD1,TRBV5-1,TRBJ1-5,TGCGCCAGCAGCTTGACAGGGGGGTTCAATCAGCCCCAGCATTTT,CASSLTGGFNQPQHF
NA,NA,TRBV5-1,TRBJ1-2,TGCGCCAGCAGCTTGGATGAGGTAGACTACACCTTC,CASSLDEVDYTF
NA,NA,TRBV23-1,TRBJ1-5,TGCGCCACCGGTACCAGGGCATCGCGGGGGCTCTGGCAGCCCCAGCATTTT,CATGTRASRGLWQPQHF
NA,TRBD2,TRBV27,TRBJ2-1,TGTGCCAGCAGTTTTGGCGGGGGGAACTACAATGAGCAGTTCTTC,CASSFGGGNYNEQFF
NA,TRBD1,TRBV7-2,TRBJ2-7,TGTGCCAGCAGCTCCCGGGACAGGGGGCCCTCCGGATACGAGCAGTACTTC,CASSSRDRGPSGYEQYF
NA,TRBD1,TRBV7-7,TRBJ2-5,TGTGCCACCACCCATTCACCCGGGACAGGAGAGACCCAGTACTTC,CATTHSPGTGETQYF
NA,NA,TRBV5-1,TRBJ1-2,TGCGCCAGCAGCTTGCTAGGGGACTATGGCTACACCTTC,CASSLLGDYGYTF
NA,TRBD2,TRBV9,TRBJ2-5,TGTGCCAGCAGCGCCCTTCGACTAGCGGGGTTAGAGACCCAGTACTTC,CASSALRLAGLETQYF
few,NA,TRBV6-5,TRBJ1-1,TGTGCCAGCGAGCGAAGCAGGGTAGACGGTGAAGCTTTCTTT,CASERSRVDGEAFF
NA,TRBD2,TRBV27,TRBJ2-1,TGTGCCAGCAGTTTAGTAGCGGGGAACTCCTACAATGAGCAGTTCTTC,CASSLVAGNSYNEQFF
once,NA,TRBV10-3,TRBJ2-3,TGTGCCATCAGACAGGGGGGGGGCACAGATACGCAGTATTTT,CAIRQGGGTDTQYF
NA,TRBD2,TRBV29-1,TRBJ2-3,TGCAGCGTGGAAGGGGTAGCGGGGGGGCATACAGATACGCAGTATTTT,CSVEGVAGGHTDTQYF
NA,TRBD2,TRBV4-2,TRBJ2-3,TGTGCCAGCAGCCAAGAGTCTAGCGGGGGGCTCACAGATACGCAGTATTTT,CASSQESSGGLTDTQYF
few,NA,TRBV5-8,TRBJ1-1,TGTGCCAGCAGCTTGCAGGGAACGGACACTGAAGCTTTCTTT,CASSLQGTDTEAFF
NA,TRBD1,TRBV7-2,TRBJ1-4,TGTGCCAGCAGCCAAACAGGGGGCATTGAAAAACTGTTTTTT,CASSQTGGIEKLFF
NA,TRBD1,TRBV11-2,TRBJ1-2,TGTGCCAGCAGCGGATCGACAGGGGCCTCCTATGGCTACACCTTC,CASSGSTGASYGYTF
few,TRBD1,TRBV2,TRBJ1-1,TGTGCCAGCAGTGTTAGGCAGGGGGGAACTGAAGCTTTCTTT,CASSVRQGGTEAFF
NA,TRBD1,TRBV9,TRBJ1-2,TGTGCCAGCAGCGGGGGACAGGTCCGCACCTTC,CASSGGQVRTF
NA,NA,TRBV6-5,TRBJ1-2,TGTGCCAGCAGTTACACTACAGGGACCTATGGCTACACCTTC,CASSYTTGTYGYTF
NA,NA,TRBV11-3,TRBJ1-2,TGTGCCAGCAGCTCTGGAGAGTATGGCTACACCTTC,CASSSGEYGYTF
NA,TRBD1,TRBV7-9,TRBJ1-3,TGTGCCAGCAGCAGAGGGGGCGCGGGAGGAAACACCATATATTTT,CASSRGGAGGNTIYF